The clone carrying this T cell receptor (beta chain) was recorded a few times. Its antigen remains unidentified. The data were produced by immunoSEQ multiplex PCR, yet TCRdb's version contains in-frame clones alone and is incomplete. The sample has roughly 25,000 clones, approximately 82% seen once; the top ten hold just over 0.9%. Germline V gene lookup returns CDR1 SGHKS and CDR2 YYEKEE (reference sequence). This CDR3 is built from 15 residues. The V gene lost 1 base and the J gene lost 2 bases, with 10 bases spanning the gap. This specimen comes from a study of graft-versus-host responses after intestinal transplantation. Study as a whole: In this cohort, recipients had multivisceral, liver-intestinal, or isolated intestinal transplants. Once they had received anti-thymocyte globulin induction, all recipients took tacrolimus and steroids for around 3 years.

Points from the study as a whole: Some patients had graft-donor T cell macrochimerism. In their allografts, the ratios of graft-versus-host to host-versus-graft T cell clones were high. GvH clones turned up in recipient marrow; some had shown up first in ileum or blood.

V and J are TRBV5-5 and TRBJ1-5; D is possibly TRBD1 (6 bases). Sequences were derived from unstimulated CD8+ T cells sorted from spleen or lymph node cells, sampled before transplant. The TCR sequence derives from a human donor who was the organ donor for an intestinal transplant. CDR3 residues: CASSLRSGGNQPQHF. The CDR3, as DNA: TGTGCCAGCAGCTTGCGGTCAGGGGGCAATCAGCCCCAGCATTTT.